What follows are 4 T cell receptor beta chains derived from one specimen sequenced in a study of T cell responses to AZD1222 COVID-19 vaccine. Profiled with immunoSEQ multiplex PCR; TCRdb holds only in-frame clones, not every one. This table holds over 75,000 clones, approximately 83% found once. This specimen was peripheral blood, taken 28 days after the second AZD1222 dose. The source of these receptors is an adult who received the AZD1222 COVID-19 vaccine.

J is TRBJ2-1 and V is TRBV3-1 (or the pseudogene TRBV3-2); D not resolved. In germline, CDR1 is LGHDT, CDR2 YNNKEL (reference sequence). V lost 3 bases and J lost 7, with 10 bases in between. The CDR3 covers 13 residues. This CDR3 is CASSQVMRNEQFF. DNA of the CDR3: TGTGCCAGCAGCCAGGTAATGAGGAATGAGCAGTTCTTC.

V is TRBV2 and J is TRBJ2-1; the match to TRBD2 covers 7 bases. The junction had 8 bases not matched to a gene; V was cut back by 4 bases and J by 8 bases. The CDR3 loop spans 14 amino acids. Germline V lookup: CDR1 SNHLY, CDR2 FYNNEI. CDR3: CASSVSGMNDEQFF. The CDR3 nucleotides read TGTGCCAGCAGTGTAAGCGGGATGAACGATGAGCAGTTCTTC.

CDR3 DNA sequence: TGTGCCAGCTCACCACCAATTGGGGCCAATGAGCAGTTCTTC. Its protein is CASSPPIGANEQFF. The chain links TRBV18 to TRBJ2-1, with a tentative D call TRBD1 (5 bases). Germline CDR1 KGHSH, CDR2 LQKENI. Trimming removed 0 bases at V and 6 bases at J, with 9 bases between. The CDR3 loop spans 14 amino acids.

This clone was seen a few times. The chain links TRBV5-1 to TRBJ1-2; 9 bases map to TRBD1. There are 14 residues in the CDR3. J lost 7 bases, V lost 0 bases, and 4 bases had no gene match. Germline CDR1 reads SGHRS; CDR2 reads YFSETQ. Here the CDR3 DNA reads TGCGCCAGCAGCTTGGGGGACAGGGTTGGTGGCTACACCTTC. Translated, it gives CASSLGDRVGGYTF.